This T cell receptor beta chain was retrieved from a study of CD8+ T cells in alopecia areata. Trimming took 5 bases from V and 3 from J, leaving 16 bases between them. This CDR3 region has 14 residues. Looked up from germline, CDR1 is SQVTM and CDR2 is ANQGSEA. Once RNA had been extracted, it was reverse transcribed into cDNA to act as the sequencing template. Profiled with immunoSEQ multiplex PCR; TCRdb holds only in-frame clones, not every one. The table includes about 180,000 clones, roughly 70% detected once. Both peripheral blood and punch biopsies of lesional scalp skin were obtained from patients who had alopecia areata. This clone was counted between two and nine times.

This chain connects TRBV29-1 to TRBJ1-2; D not resolved. The sequencing used CD8+ T cells sorted from blood, collected at week 0. This receptor was identified in a human donor with alopecia areata. The CDR3 spells CSVLVSDGDYGYTF. In DNA, the CDR3 is TGCAGCGTTTTAGTTTCCGATGGCGACTATGGCTACACCTTC.